This entry lists 24 T cell receptor beta chains sequenced from one sample in a study of shared T cell receptors in the human thymus. The repertoire was sequenced with immunoSEQ multiplex PCR; TCRdb's copy has only in-frame clones and lacks some. The sample holds 640,000 or so clones, about 87% seen once. These data were likewise used in another study, on human thymus T cells.

The sequenced sample consisted of thymocytes. The receptor set was obtained from a boy less than two years old with a congenital heart defect.

This clone was recorded a few times. The chain is built from TRBV19 and TRBJ1-6; 9 positions agree with TRBD1. Germline trimming cut 10 bases from V and 8 bases from J; bases unmatched to any gene: 6. The germline gives CDR1 LNHDA, CDR2 SQIVND (reference sequence). This CDR3 has 13 amino acids. The CDR3: CATGTGLDSPLHF. CDR3 nucleotide sequence: TGTGCCACTGGGACAGGGTTAGATTCACCCCTCCACTTT. The variable domain in full, with the rest retrieved from reference TRBV19 and TRBJ1-6, is DGGITQSPKYLFRKEGQNVTLSCEQNLNHDAMYWYRQDPGQGLRLIYYSQIVNDFQKGDIAEGYSVSREKKESFPLTVTSAQKNPTAFYLCATGTGLDSPLHFGNGTRLTVT.

CDR3 nucleotide sequence: TGTGCCTCCAGGCTCGCGGGAACCTCTTACAATGAGCAGTTCTTC. As protein: CASRLAGTSYNEQFF. The chain carries TRBV10-3 and TRBJ2-1; possibly TRBD2 for D (6 bases). This CDR3 spans 15 amino acids. The germline V gene has CDR1 ENHRY and CDR2 SYGVKD. Trimming left V 11 bases short and J 4 bases short, with 21 bases between.

V and J are TRBV5-1 and TRBJ2-2, with a possible D match to TRBD2 (6 bases). Trimming took 1 base from V and 1 from J, leaving 14 bases between them. The CDR3 length is 17 residues. In germline, CDR1 is SGHRS, CDR2 YFSETQ. The CDR3 region has the DNA TGCGCCAGCAGCTTGAATTGGGCCGGGGGGAACACCGGGGAGCTGTTTTTT. Protein sequence: CASSLNWAGGNTGELFF.

The chain combines TRBV30 with TRBJ1-2, with a tentative D call TRBD1 (5 bases). CDR3 length: 17 amino acids. The germline CDR1 and CDR2 sequences are GTSNPN and SVGIG (reference sequence). V lost 2 bases and J lost 6, with 25 bases in between. The CDR3 bases are TGTGCCTGGAGTACTATTCGTTGTCCTCTCCCGGGGGATGGCTACACCTTC. It specifies CAWSTIRCPLPGDGYTF.

J is TRBJ2-1 and V is TRBV18, with 7 bases matching TRBD1. Trimming removed 4 bases from V and 8 bases from J; junction bases left unmatched: 8. Germline CDR1 and CDR2: KGHSH and LQKENI. The CDR3 length is 14 residues. This chain's CDR3 is CASSLHRGTDEQFF. The CDR3 region has the DNA TGTGCCAGCTCACTACACAGGGGAACGGATGAGCAGTTCTTC.

This chain joins TRBV19 and TRBJ2-7; possible D gene TRBD1, 5 bases. Germline values: CDR1 LNHDA, CDR2 SQIVND (reference sequence). The V end lost 0 bases, the J end lost 6 bases, and 15 bases lay between the germline ends. The CDR3 length is 15 residues. The CDR3 DNA sequence: TGTGCCAGTAGTATAGATGGGGCCGACAGTCTCGAGCAGTACTTC. This codes for CASSIDGADSLEQYF.

The V and J genes are TRBV12-5 and TRBJ1-2; the D gene is possibly TRBD1 (5 bases). The CDR3 is 12 residues long. Germline CDR1 reads LGHNT; CDR2 reads FRNRAP. The germline V and J ends were trimmed by 5 bases and 7 bases, with 11 bases remaining between them. The CDR3 loop reads CASGPDKGGYTF. CDR3 DNA: TGTGCTAGTGGTCCGGACAAGGGTGGCTACACCTTC. Variable domain in full (rest from reference TRBV12-5 and TRBJ1-2): DARVTQTPRHKVTEMGQEVTMRCQPILGHNTVFWYRQTMMQGLELLAYFRNRAPLDDSGMPKDRFSAEMPDATLATLKIQPSEPRDSAVYFCASGPDKGGYTFGSGTRLTVV.

The chain has TRBV19 and TRBJ2-7; tentatively, D is TRBD2 (5 bases). Trimming took 8 bases from V and 1 from J, leaving 18 bases between them. Germline values: CDR1 LNHDA, CDR2 SQIVND (reference sequence). The CDR3 runs to 15 residues. The CDR3 DNA reads as TGTGCCAGTGGTCCCGGAGAGCGGAGGTCCTACGAGCAGTACTTC. As protein: CASGPGERRSYEQYF.

In its sample, this clone was seen a few times. The CDR3 loop is CASSRVGMASGVSYNEQFF. CDR3 in DNA: TGCGCCAGCAGCCGCGTCGGTATGGCTAGCGGAGTCTCTTACAATGAGCAGTTCTTC. The chain joins TRBV4-1 to TRBJ2-1; TRBD2 matches 7 bases. Losses at the gene ends were 4 bases for V and 4 bases for J; bases not matched to a gene: 19. This CDR3 has 19 amino acids. Looked up from germline, CDR1 is MGHRA and CDR2 is YSYEKL.

The genes are TRBV4-3 and TRBJ2-7; the match to TRBD2 covers 10 bases. The CDR3 is 15 residues long. CDR1 and CDR2 (germline): LGHNA, YSLEER. V shed 3 bases, J shed 0 bases, and the junction held 2 bases outside the gene matches. CDR3: CASSHLAGDSYEQYF. The CDR3 region has the DNA TGCGCCAGCAGCCACCTAGCGGGAGACTCCTACGAGCAGTACTTC.

The V and J genes are TRBV5-6 and TRBJ2-7; 10 bases agree with TRBD2. The V gene's germline CDR1 is SGHDT and CDR2 YYEEEE. The CDR3 extends over 18 amino acids. V lost 4 bases, J lost 2 bases, and 15 bases stayed unmatched. The CDR3 DNA sequence: TGTGCCAGCAGCCCCGGCCTAGCGGGAGTAGGGAGGGCCTACGAGCAGTACTTC. Protein sequence: CASSPGLAGVGRAYEQYF.

The sample holds a few counts of this clone. The rearrangement links TRBV5-6 to TRBJ1-1, with D perhaps matching TRBD1 (6 bases). In germline, CDR1 is SGHDT, CDR2 YYEEEE. The CDR3 covers 14 residues. V shed 4 bases and J shed 1 base, with 11 bases lying between them. This CDR3 reads CASSPGEGNTEAFF. The CDR3 nucleotides read TGTGCCAGCAGCCCAGGGGAGGGGAACACTGAAGCTTTCTTT.

The chain links TRBV2 to TRBJ1-2; 7 bases match TRBD1. Per germline, CDR1 SNHLY and CDR2 FYNNEI. The CDR3 runs 15 residues. The ends lost 6 bases at V and 8 bases at J; junction bases unmatched: 15. Written as DNA, the CDR3 is TGTGCCAGCAGGGCTATCGGACAGGTGCCCCGCGGCTACACCTTC. Protein product: CASRAIGQVPRGYTF.

This sequence joins TRBV11-2 and TRBJ1-5; 8 bases fit TRBD1. The CDR3 is made up of 18 amino acids. With V trimmed by 5 bases and J by 2 bases, 14 bases remained unmatched. Germline V gene sequence: CDR1 SGHAT, CDR2 FQNNGV. DNA for the CDR3: TGTGCCAGCAGCCATATTTACGGACAGGGCCATTGCAATCAGCCCCAGCATTTT. This codes for CASSHIYGQGHCNQPQHF.

Comments on this clone: The same CDR3 can be traced to other DNA sequences in this sample. The J gene is TRBJ1-5, the V gene TRBV4-3; the D gene is possibly TRBD1 (6 bases). CDR1 is LGHNA and CDR2 is YSLEER in the germline V gene. CDR3 size: 14 residues. Trimming left V 0 bases short and J 5 bases short, with 8 bases between. CDR3 sequence (DNA): TGCGCCAGCAGCCAAGACAGGGGTGATCAGCCCCAGCATTTT. This codes for CASSQDRGDQPQHF.

This sequence joins TRBV29-1 and TRBJ2-7, with D unresolved. This CDR3 comprises 11 residues. V lost 7 bases and J 1 base, leaving 8 bases between the germline ends. CDR1 is SQVTM and CDR2 is ANQGSEA in the germline V gene. CDR3 loop: CSATFSYEQYF. Written as DNA, the CDR3 is TGCAGCGCCACTTTTTCCTACGAGCAGTACTTC.

V is TRBV14 and J is TRBJ1-2, with TRBD1 matching over 8 bases. CDR3 length: 17 residues. CDR1 SGHDN and CDR2 FVKESK come from the germline V gene. Trimming cost V 5 bases and J 3 bases; bases outside gene matches: 14. The CDR3 sequence: CASSDQIYGTGDYGYTF. CDR3 DNA: TGTGCCAGCAGCGACCAGATCTACGGGACAGGAGACTATGGCTACACCTTC. Complete variable domain (other parts from reference TRBV14 and TRBJ1-2): EAGVTQFPSHSVIEKGQTVTLRCDPISGHDNLYWYRRVMGKEIKFLLHFVKESKQDESGMPNNRFLAERTGGTYSTLKVQPAELEDSGVYFCASSDQIYGTGDYGYTFGSGTRLTVV.

The chain combines TRBV5-6 with TRBJ1-2; possible D gene TRBD1, 6 bases. The CDR3 runs 19 residues. Deletions cut 4 bases from V and 3 bases from J, with 28 bases between. The V gene's germline CDR1 is SGHDT and CDR2 YYEEEE. In nucleotides, the CDR3 is TGTGCCAGCAGCCTCGCTGGCCCTCAGGGGATATTGGTGCACTATGGCTACACCTTC. It codes for CASSLAGPQGILVHYGYTF.

This rearrangement joins TRBV10-1 to TRBJ1-1, with 9 bases fitting TRBD1. Germline V gene data show CDR1 as WNHNN and CDR2 as SYGVQD (reference sequence). The CDR3 runs to 15 residues. V lost 6 bases and J lost 1; bases outside the gene matches: 6. The DNA for the CDR3 is TGCGCCAGCAGCCCGGACAGGGGAGGGAACACTGAAGCTTTCTTT. This sequence encodes CASSPDRGGNTEAFF.

This chain uses TRBV4-1 with TRBJ2-5; TRBD2 aligns across 14 bases. The V and J ends lost 0 bases and 5 bases, in that order; junction bases with no gene match: 11. Per the germline V gene, CDR1 is MGHRA and CDR2 is YSYEKL. The length of the CDR3 is 19 residues. Written as DNA, the CDR3 is TGCGCCAGCAGCCAAGATAAAGGGACTAGCGGGGGTTATGTGGAGACCCAGTACTTC. Translated, it gives CASSQDKGTSGGYVETQYF.

This clone turned up a few times. The chain joins TRBV19 to TRBJ2-2; 7 bases align to TRBD1. The V and J ends lost 5 bases and 7 bases, in that order; junction bases with no gene match: 4. Germline V gene lookup returns CDR1 LNHDA and CDR2 SQIVND (reference sequence). CDR3 length: 13 amino acids. CDR3 protein: CASSLGQVGELFF. The CDR3 nucleotides are TGTGCCAGTAGTCTTGGACAGGTCGGGGAGCTGTTTTTT.

This clone was seen just once. The J gene is TRBJ2-1, the V gene TRBV7-2; 9 positions match TRBD2. The CDR3 totals 17 residues. The germline V gene has CDR1 SGHTA and CDR2 FQGNSA. J was trimmed by 6 bases and V by 1 base; bases with no gene match: 10. In nucleotides, the CDR3 is TGTGCCAGCAGCTTAGAGCTCCCTAGCGGGACTTCCAATGAGCAGTTCTTC. It translates to CASSLELPSGTSNEQFF.

The V and J genes are TRBV11-2 and TRBJ1-1; TRBD1 matches at 12 bases. Germline V gene sequence: CDR1 SGHAT, CDR2 FQNNGV. This CDR3 comprises 17 residues. J lost 0 bases, V lost 5 bases, and 7 bases had no gene match. CDR3 region: CASSRRDRGQLNTEAFF. In DNA form, the CDR3 reads TGTGCCAGCAGCCGGAGGGACAGGGGGCAGTTGAACACTGAAGCTTTCTTT.

V and J are TRBV28 and TRBJ2-4; 8 bases align to TRBD2. This CDR3 comprises 15 residues. CDR1 and CDR2 from the germline V gene are MDHEN and SYDVKM. J gave up 2 bases and V 6 bases, and 6 bases lay outside the gene matches. The CDR3 DNA is TGTGCCAGCAGCGCTAGCGGGCGAACCAAAAACATTCAGTACTTC. Translation: CASSASGRTKNIQYF.